These T cell receptor beta chains were read from a single sample in a study of PD-1 blockade in mismatch repair-deficient tumors. Data came from immunoSEQ multiplex PCR; TCRdb stores just in-frame clones and leaves some out. Among around 62,000 clones listed, about 72% were seen once. Sample: peripheral blood, taken 2 weeks after starting pembrolizumab. The source is an adult with mismatch repair-deficient cancer. CDR3s include the opening cysteine and the closing phenylalanine or tryptophan. Fields, in order: clone size, J gene, D gene, V gene, CDR3 DNA, CDR3 protein. A D gene is named only where the DNA matches it firmly. The size field is filled for only some rows; it gives once, few, many or a size class.

NA	TRBJ1-3	NA	TRBV29-1	TGCAGCGGGGCTGGGCCGGCCGACACCATATATTTT	CSGAGPADTIYF
NA	TRBJ1-3	NA	TRBV9	TGTGCCAGCAGCTTCAGACCTGGAAACACCATATATTTT	CASSFRPGNTIYF
NA	TRBJ2-3	NA	TRBV9	TGTGCCAGCAGCGTAAGCGGGAGCACAGATACGCAGTATTTT	CASSVSGSTDTQYF
NA	TRBJ2-3	NA	TRBV21-1	TGTGCCAGCAGCGACGGACTAGCGGGAGGAAACCCCACAGATACGCAGTATTTT	CASSDGLAGGNPTDTQYF
NA	TRBJ1-2	NA	TRBV6-5	TGTGCCAGCAGTTATGCCCTCGACAGTGCGAGTGGCTACACCTTC	CASSYALDSASGYTF
NA	TRBJ2-1	NA	TRBV7-3	TGTGCCAGCAGCCCCGGGACCAACAATGAGCAGTTCTTC	CASSPGTNNEQFF
NA	TRBJ1-1	NA	TRBV6-5	TGTGCCAGCAGGGGGGGGAACACTGAAGCTTTCTTT	CASRGGNTEAFF
NA	TRBJ1-1	TRBD1	TRBV7-2	TGTGCCAGCGCCGGGACAGTGAACACTGAAGCTTTCTTT	CASAGTVNTEAFF
NA	TRBJ2-2	NA	TRBV5-4	TGTGCCGTGCCCGGGCCCGGCGGGACCGGGGAGCTGTTTTTT	CAVPGPGGTGELFF
few	TRBJ2-1	TRBD1	TRBV5-1	TGCGCCAGCAGCTCTACAGGGGGCGCTTGGAATGAGCAGTTCTTC	CASSSTGGAWNEQFF
NA	TRBJ2-6	NA	TRBV2	TGTGCCAGCAGAATGAGGGGGGCTGGGGCCAACGTCCTGACTTTC	CASRMRGAGANVLTF
NA	TRBJ2-7	TRBD1	TRBV9	TGTGCCAGCAGCGTATCCGGGGCAGGGGGAAGGTACGAGCAGTACTTC	CASSVSGAGGRYEQYF
NA	TRBJ2-7	NA	TRBV30	TGTGCCTGGAGTGTATCTGGGGGGACCGGCGAGCAGTACTTC	CAWSVSGGTGEQYF
NA	TRBJ1-2	NA	TRBV14	TGTGCCAGCAGCCCACGACTTGGGCCCGGCTATGGCTACACCTTC	CASSPRLGPGYGYTF
NA	TRBJ1-2	TRBD1	TRBV6-1	TGTGCCAGCAGTGAACGGGGACAGTATAACTTC	CASSERGQYNF
NA	TRBJ2-1	NA	TRBV23-1	TGCGCCAGCAGTCAACGTAAGCAGAGCTCCTACAATGAGCAGTTCTTC	CASSQRKQSSYNEQFF
NA	TRBJ1-1	NA	TRBV27	TGTGCCAGCAGTTTATTTGGCGGGTCAGAAGCTTTCTTT	CASSLFGGSEAFF
NA	TRBJ2-3	NA	TRBV7-2	TGTGCCAGCAGCTTAGCGACTAGGGATACGCAGTATTTT	CASSLATRDTQYF
NA	TRBJ1-1	TRBD1	TRBV23-1	TGCGCCAGCAGTCAAATCCCGACAGGGGAGGACACTGAAGCTTTCTTT	CASSQIPTGEDTEAFF
NA	TRBJ2-1	NA	TRBV27	TGTGCCAGCATAAGGGGCGGGAAAATATACAATGAGCAGTTCTTC	CASIRGGKIYNEQFF
NA	TRBJ1-1	NA	TRBV5-1	TGCGCCAGCAGCTTGGCTAGGAGGGCAGGGGCAAGGGGAACTGAAGCTTTCTTT	CASSLARRAGARGTEAFF
NA	TRBJ1-2	NA	TRBV6-5	TGTGCCAGCAGTCAAGATTCGACGGTATATGGCTACACCTTC	CASSQDSTVYGYTF
NA	TRBJ2-1	TRBD2	TRBV7-9	TGTGCCAGCAGCTTCACCGGGACTAGCGGGAGTGGGAATGAGCAGTTCTTC	CASSFTGTSGSGNEQFF
NA	TRBJ2-5	NA	TRBV2	TGTGCCAGCAGTGAACAGGGAAAGCGCCAAGAGACCCAGTACTTC	CASSEQGKRQETQYF
NA	TRBJ2-2	NA	TRBV6-6	TGTGCCAGCAGCTTTACCAGTGGGGAGCTGTTTTTT	CASSFTSGELFF
NA	TRBJ2-7	NA	TRBV5-1	TGCGCCAGCAGCCCCTTCGGGCAGGTCACCTACGAGCAGTACTTC	CASSPFGQVTYEQYF
NA	TRBJ2-1	TRBD2	TRBV9	TGTGCCAGCAGCCCCCGACTAGCGGGGAAGGGTCACAATGAGCAGTTCTTC	CASSPRLAGKGHNEQFF
NA	TRBJ2-7	TRBD1	TRBV6-6	TGTGCCAGCAGGGGACAGGGGGCTTACGAGCAGTACTTC	CASRGQGAYEQYF
NA	TRBJ2-7	NA	TRBV2	TGTGCCAGCATGGAGGGACCTAACTACGAGCAGTACTTC	CASMEGPNYEQYF
NA	TRBJ1-5	NA	TRBV6-1	TGTGCCAGCAGGCAACAGGTCGGTCAGCCCCAGCATTTT	CASRQQVGQPQHF
NA	TRBJ2-7	NA	TRBV11-3	TGTGCCAGCACCAATCCGAAAAACAGGCCTCTCTACGAGCAGTACTTC	CASTNPKNRPLYEQYF
NA	TRBJ2-1	NA	TRBV4-2	TGTGCCAGCAGCCGACAGCGGGCGGGCTTTAATGAGCAGTTCTTC	CASSRQRAGFNEQFF
NA	TRBJ2-1	NA	TRBV7-3	TGTGCCAGCAGCCCGGGGACCGCAGGGAATGAGCAGTTCTTC	CASSPGTAGNEQFF
NA	TRBJ2-1	NA	TRBV18	TGTGCCAGCTCCCGTTCCGACGAGTACAATGAGCAGTTCTTC	CASSRSDEYNEQFF
NA	TRBJ1-2	NA	TRBV27	TGTGCCAGCAGTCCCCGGGACGTCCATGGCTACACCTTC	CASSPRDVHGYTF
NA	TRBJ1-2	TRBD1	TRBV11-3	TGTGCCAGCAGCAAAGACGGACAGGGAGCTAACTATGGCTACACCTTC	CASSKDGQGANYGYTF
NA	TRBJ2-7	NA	TRBV2	TGTGCCAGTAGCGAACAACCATCCTACGAGCAGTACTTC	CASSEQPSYEQYF
NA	TRBJ2-1	NA	TRBV5-5	TGTGCCAGCAGCTTGTCAGGAAGGAATGAGCAGTTCTTC	CASSLSGRNEQFF
NA	TRBJ2-1	NA	TRBV27	TGTGCCAGCACCCCGGCCGGGAGCGATGAGCAGTTCTTC	CASTPAGSDEQFF
NA	TRBJ2-5	NA	TRBV7-7	TGTGCTAGCAGCCGGGACCACGAAGAGACCCAGTACTTC	CASSRDHEETQYF
NA	TRBJ2-1	NA	TRBV10-3	TGTGCCATCAGTGGGCTTGAGGGTATTCAGTTCTTC	CAISGLEGIQFF
NA	TRBJ1-5	NA	TRBV19	TGTGCCAGTAGTATTGCAGGGTATAGCAATCAGCCCCAGCATTTT	CASSIAGYSNQPQHF
NA	TRBJ2-5	NA	TRBV27	TGTGCCAGCAGTCCTGGGACGTCCGATGGAGAGACCCAGTACTTC	CASSPGTSDGETQYF
NA	TRBJ2-7	NA	TRBV19	TGTGCCAGTAGTATTAGAATAGATTACGAGCAGTACTTC	CASSIRIDYEQYF
few	TRBJ1-3	NA	TRBV4-1	TGCGCCAGCAGCCAAGATGACGGTACTGGAAACACCATATATTTT	CASSQDDGTGNTIYF
once	TRBJ1-1	NA	TRBV9	TGTGCCAGCAGCGATCAGGGTTCCTCAACTGAAGCTTTCTTT	CASSDQGSSTEAFF
NA	TRBJ1-1	NA	TRBV29-1	TGCAGCGTTGAGGGTAGACAATTGAACACTGAAGCTTTCTTT	CSVEGRQLNTEAFF
NA	TRBJ2-7	NA	TRBV27	TGTGCCAGCAGTTTCGATTCGGGAAGCCGCTACGAGCAGTACTTC	CASSFDSGSRYEQYF
NA	TRBJ2-1	NA	TRBV30	TGTGCCTGGAGTGTCCGCGATGAGCAGTTCTTC	CAWSVRDEQFF
NA	TRBJ2-1	TRBD1	TRBV27	TGTGCCAGCAGATCGACGGGACAGGGCTACAATGAGCAGTTCTTC	CASRSTGQGYNEQFF
NA	TRBJ1-1	NA	TRBV27	TGTGCCAGCAGTCCCAGCCTTGGCCTTTTTACTAACACTGAAGCTTTCTTT	CASSPSLGLFTNTEAFF
NA	TRBJ1-3	NA	TRBV7-8	TGTGCCACGCATGCCCTAGGAAACACCATATATTTT	CATHALGNTIYF
NA	TRBJ2-5	TRBD2	TRBV6-1	TGTGCCAGCAGTGATAGGGGACTAGCGGGACTAGAGACCCAGTACTTC	CASSDRGLAGLETQYF
NA	TRBJ2-7	TRBD2	TRBV11-3	TGTGCCAGCAGCCAGCGGACTAGCGGGATCGAGCAGTACTTC	CASSQRTSGIEQYF
NA	TRBJ1-2	TRBD1	TRBV15	TGTGCCACCAGCAGAGTGGGACAGGGGATCTATGGCTACACCTTC	CATSRVGQGIYGYTF
NA	TRBJ2-3	TRBD1	TRBV19	TGTGCCAGCTCCGTGACAGGGGAGGCAGATACGCAGTATTTT	CASSVTGEADTQYF
NA	TRBJ2-7	NA	TRBV30	TGTGCCTGGAAGGTGGGGGGGCCCTCCTACGAGCAGTACTTC	CAWKVGGPSYEQYF
NA	TRBJ2-7	TRBD2	TRBV5-5	TGTGCCAGCAGCTTGGGACTAGCGGGAGGAACCTACGAGCAGTACTTC	CASSLGLAGGTYEQYF
once	TRBJ2-7	NA	TRBV6-1	TGTGCCAGCAGTGAGGGCAGGGGCCACCCCTACGAGCAGTACTTC	CASSEGRGHPYEQYF
NA	TRBJ2-2	TRBD1	TRBV6-5	TGTGCCAGCACCTCGCCAGGGGGGAACACCGGGGAGCTGTTTTTT	CASTSPGGNTGELFF